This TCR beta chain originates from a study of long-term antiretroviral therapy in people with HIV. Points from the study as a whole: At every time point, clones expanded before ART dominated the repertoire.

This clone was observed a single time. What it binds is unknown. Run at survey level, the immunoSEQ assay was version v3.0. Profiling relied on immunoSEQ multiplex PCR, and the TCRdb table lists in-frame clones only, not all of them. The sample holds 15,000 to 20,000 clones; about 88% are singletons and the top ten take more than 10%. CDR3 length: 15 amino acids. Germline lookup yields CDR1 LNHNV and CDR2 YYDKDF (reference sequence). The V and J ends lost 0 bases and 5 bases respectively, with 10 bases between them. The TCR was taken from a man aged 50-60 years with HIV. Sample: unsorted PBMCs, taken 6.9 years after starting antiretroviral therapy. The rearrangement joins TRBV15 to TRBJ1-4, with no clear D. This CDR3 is CATSRDGRANEKLFF. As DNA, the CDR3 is TGTGCCACCAGCAGAGATGGTCGGGCAAATGAAAAACTGTTTTTT.